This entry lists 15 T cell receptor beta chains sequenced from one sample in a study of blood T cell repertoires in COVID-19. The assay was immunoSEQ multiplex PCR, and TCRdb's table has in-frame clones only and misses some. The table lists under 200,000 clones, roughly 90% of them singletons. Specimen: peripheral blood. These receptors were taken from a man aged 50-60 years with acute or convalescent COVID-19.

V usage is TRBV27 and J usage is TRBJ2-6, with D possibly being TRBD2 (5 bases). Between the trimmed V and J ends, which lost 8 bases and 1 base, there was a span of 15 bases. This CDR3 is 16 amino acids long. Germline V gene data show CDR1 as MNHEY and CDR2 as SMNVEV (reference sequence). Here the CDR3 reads CASSRRERSGANVLTF. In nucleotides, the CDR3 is TGTGCCAGCTCCCGACGGGAACGGTCTGGGGCCAACGTCCTGACTTTC.

The CDR3 DNA reads TGTGCCAGCAGTTTAGCGGGAGGGCGGAATGAGCAGTTCTTC. As protein: CASSLAGGRNEQFF. The chain couples TRBV28 to TRBJ2-1, with TRBD2 matching over 9 bases. With 2 bases clipped from V and 7 bases from J, the junction kept 3 bases outside the gene matches. CDR3 length: 14 amino acids. CDR1 is MDHEN, CDR2 SYDVKM, per germline.

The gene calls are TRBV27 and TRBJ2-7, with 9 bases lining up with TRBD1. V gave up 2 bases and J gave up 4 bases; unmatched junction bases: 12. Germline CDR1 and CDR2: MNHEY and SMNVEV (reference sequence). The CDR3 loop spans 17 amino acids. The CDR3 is CASSLGGGGDREYEQYF. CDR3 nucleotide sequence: TGTGCCAGCAGTTTAGGGGGAGGAGGGGACAGGGAGTACGAGCAGTACTTC.

CDR3 amino acids: CASKRGLAGPEQYF. As DNA, the CDR3 is TGTGCCAGCAAGCGGGGGCTAGCGGGCCCCGAGCAGTACTTC. The chain joins TRBV2 to TRBJ2-7, with 8 nucleotides matching TRBD2. CDR3 length: 14 amino acids. J gave up 6 bases and V 7 bases, and 11 bases lay outside the gene matches. Germline V lookup: CDR1 SNHLY, CDR2 FYNNEI. The full variable domain, with the rest looked up from reference TRBV2 and TRBJ2-7, is EPEVTQTPSHQVTQMGQEVILRCVPISNHLYFYWYRQILGQKVEFLVSFYNNEISEKSEIFDDQFSVERPDGSNFTLKIRSTKLEDSAMYFCASKRGLAGPEQYFGPGTRLTVT.

The CDR3 nucleotides are TGTGCCAGCAGCTTGGGAGGACAGTCCCTCTCCTACGAGCAGTACTTC. Encoded protein: CASSLGGQSLSYEQYF. This chain joins TRBV5-4 and TRBJ2-7; perhaps TRBD1 as D (6 bases). The CDR3 has 16 amino acids. V lost 0 bases and J lost 0, with 13 bases in between. The germline V gene encodes CDR1 SGHNT and CDR2 YYREEE (reference sequence).

CDR3 loop: CASSKDRGEQFF. For the CDR3, the DNA is TGTGCCAGCAGTAAGGACAGGGGGGAGCAGTTCTTC. This chain links TRBV9 with TRBJ2-1; TRBD1 matches 10 bases. Germline CDR1 and CDR2: SGDLS and YYNGEE. The J segment lost 10 bases and the V segment lost 5 bases, leaving 3 bases of the junction unmatched. The CDR3 covers 12 residues.

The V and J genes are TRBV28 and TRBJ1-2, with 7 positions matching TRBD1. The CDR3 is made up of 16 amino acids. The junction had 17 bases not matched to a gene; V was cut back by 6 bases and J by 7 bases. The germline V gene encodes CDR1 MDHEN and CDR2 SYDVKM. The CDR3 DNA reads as TGTGCCAGCAGAAGTAACCGGGACAGCCCTTTTGTTGGCTACACCTTC. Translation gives CASRSNRDSPFVGYTF.

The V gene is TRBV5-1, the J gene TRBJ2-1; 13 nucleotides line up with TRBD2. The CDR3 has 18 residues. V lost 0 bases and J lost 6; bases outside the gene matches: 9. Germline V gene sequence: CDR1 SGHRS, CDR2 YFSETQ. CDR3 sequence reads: CASSLASLAGGFSNEQFF. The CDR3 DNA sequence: TGCGCCAGCAGCTTGGCCTCACTAGCGGGAGGGTTTAGCAATGAGCAGTTCTTC. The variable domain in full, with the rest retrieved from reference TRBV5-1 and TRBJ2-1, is KAGVTQTPRYLIKTRGQQVTLSCSPISGHRSVSWYQQTPGQGLQFLFEYFSETQRNKGNFPGRFSGRQFSNSRSEMNVSTLELGDSALYLCASSLASLAGGFSNEQFFGPGTRLTVL.

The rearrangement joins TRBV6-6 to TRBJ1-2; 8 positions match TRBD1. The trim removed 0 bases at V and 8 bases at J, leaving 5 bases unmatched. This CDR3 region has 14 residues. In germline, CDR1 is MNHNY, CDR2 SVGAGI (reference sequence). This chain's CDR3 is CASSYSRGLEGYTF. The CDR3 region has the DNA TGTGCCAGCAGTTACTCCAGGGGGCTTGAAGGCTACACCTTC.

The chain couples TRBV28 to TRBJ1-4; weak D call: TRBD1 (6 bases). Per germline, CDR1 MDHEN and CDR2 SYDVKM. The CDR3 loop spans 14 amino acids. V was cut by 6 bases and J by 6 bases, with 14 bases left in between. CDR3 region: CASRNGQLHEKLFF. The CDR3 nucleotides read TGTGCCAGCAGGAACGGACAGCTGCATGAAAAACTGTTTTTT.

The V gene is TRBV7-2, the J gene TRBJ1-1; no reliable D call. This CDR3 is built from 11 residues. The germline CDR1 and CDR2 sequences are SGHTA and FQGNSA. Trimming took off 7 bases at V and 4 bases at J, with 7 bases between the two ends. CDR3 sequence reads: CASMGSTEAFF. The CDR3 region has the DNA TGTGCCAGCATGGGCAGCACTGAAGCTTTCTTT.

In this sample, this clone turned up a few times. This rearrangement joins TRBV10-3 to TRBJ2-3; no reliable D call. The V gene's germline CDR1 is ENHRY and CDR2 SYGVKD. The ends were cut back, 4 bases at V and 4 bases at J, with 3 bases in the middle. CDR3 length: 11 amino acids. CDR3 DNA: TGTGCCATCAGTGCCGCAGATACGCAGTATTTT. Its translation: CAISAADTQYF.

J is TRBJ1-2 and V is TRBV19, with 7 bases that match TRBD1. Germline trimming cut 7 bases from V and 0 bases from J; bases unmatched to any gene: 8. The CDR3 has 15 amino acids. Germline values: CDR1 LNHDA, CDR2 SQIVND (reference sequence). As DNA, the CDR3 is TGTGCCAGTACCCCAAGGGACAGACCTAACTATGGCTACACCTTC. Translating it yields CASTPRDRPNYGYTF.

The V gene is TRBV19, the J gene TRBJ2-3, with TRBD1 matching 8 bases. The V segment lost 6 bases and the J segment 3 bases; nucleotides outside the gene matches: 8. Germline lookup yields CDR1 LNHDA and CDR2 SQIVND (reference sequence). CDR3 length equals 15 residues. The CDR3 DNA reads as TGTGCCAGTAGGACCGGACAGGGTAGGACAGATACGCAGTATTTT. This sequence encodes CASRTGQGRTDTQYF.

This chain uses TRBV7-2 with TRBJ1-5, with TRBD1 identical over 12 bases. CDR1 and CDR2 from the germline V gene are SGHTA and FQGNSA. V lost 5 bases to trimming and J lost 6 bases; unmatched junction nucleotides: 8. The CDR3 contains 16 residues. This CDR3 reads CASSARGQGASQPQHF. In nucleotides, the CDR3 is TGTGCCAGCAGCGCTAGGGGACAGGGGGCCAGTCAGCCCCAGCATTTT.